The 27 T cell receptor beta chains presented below share a single source sample, sequenced in a study of shared T cell receptors in the human thymus. Clones were sequenced by immunoSEQ multiplex PCR, and TCRdb holds only the in-frame ones, with some missing. The table lists around 730,000 clones, over 75% of them singletons. This same sample was also part of a study on human thymus T cells.

Sequences were obtained from thymocytes. The receptors were gathered from a girl in the first two years of life with a congenital heart defect.

This clone showed up just a few times. This chain connects TRBV30 to TRBJ2-1; D possibly corresponds to TRBD1 (5 bases). CDR1 and CDR2 (germline): GTSNPN, SVGIG (reference sequence). V was pared by 5 bases and J by 6 bases, with 11 bases between. The CDR3 sequence is 12 residues long. The CDR3 DNA is TGTGCCTGGTCCTACAGGCCCAATGAGCAGTTCTTC. It is translated as CAWSYRPNEQFF.

This rearrangement joins TRBV13 to TRBJ1-1; 9 nucleotides agree with TRBD1. After removal of 1 base from V and 4 bases from J, the junction contained 7 bases not matched to a gene. CDR3 length: 16 amino acids. The germline gives CDR1 PRHDT, CDR2 FYEKMQ (reference sequence). In DNA, the CDR3 is TGTGCCAGCAGCTTAGACAGGGGGCGATTAGGCACTGAAGCTTTCTTT. This translates into CASSLDRGRLGTEAFF.

V and J are TRBV5-4 and TRBJ2-7, with 13 positions matching TRBD2. J was trimmed by 0 bases and V by 4 bases; bases with no gene match: 7. The germline CDR1 and CDR2 sequences are SGHNT and YYREEE (reference sequence). This CDR3 region has 17 residues. CDR3 amino acids: CASSPRTSGGNSYEQYF. In DNA, the CDR3 is TGTGCCAGCAGCCCGCGGACTAGCGGGGGTAACTCCTACGAGCAGTACTTC.

This chain joins TRBV29-1 and TRBJ2-5; D gene uncertain. This CDR3 is 11 amino acids long. V lost 4 bases and J lost 7, with 10 bases in between. Germline assignment: CDR1 SQVTM and CDR2 ANQGSEA. CDR3 nucleotides: TGCAGCGTTGGAGCCCGAGGGACCCAGTACTTC. As protein: CSVGARGTQYF.

This chain links TRBV12-5 with TRBJ1-2, with D unclear. The CDR3 is 21 residues long. The germline CDR1 and CDR2 sequences are LGHNT and FRNRAP. V lost 3 bases and J lost 2, with 31 bases in between. CDR3 nucleotide sequence: TGTGCTAGTGGTTTTACAATCCCTTATATGGAGGGTGCCGGGGTAAACTATGGCTACACCTTC. It is translated as CASGFTIPYMEGAGVNYGYTF.

This clone has only a few counts. The V gene is TRBV28, the J gene TRBJ1-2; D call uncertain. The CDR3 totals 15 residues. Trimming removed 5 bases from V and 3 bases from J, with 16 bases in between. Germline V gene lookup returns CDR1 MDHEN and CDR2 SYDVKM. The CDR3 bases are TGTGCCAGCAGTCCTACCCCCGGGGAGGACTATGGCTACACCTTC. Protein: CASSPTPGEDYGYTF.

The V gene is TRBV6-6, the J gene TRBJ1-1; D is unresolved. The CDR3 is 16 residues long. V was trimmed by 2 bases and J by 4 bases, leaving 17 bases between them. Germline-derived CDR1 and CDR2 are MNHNY and SVGAGI (reference sequence). The CDR3 is CASSYTLAGWVTEAFF. The CDR3 DNA sequence: TGTGCCAGCAGTTACACGTTGGCCGGGTGGGTCACTGAAGCTTTCTTT.

This clone was seen only a few times. The V gene is TRBV4-1, the J gene TRBJ2-7; D perhaps matches TRBD2 (6 bases). Germline V gives CDR1 MGHRA, CDR2 YSYEKL. Trimming removed 3 bases from V and 2 bases from J, with 23 bases in between. The CDR3 runs 18 residues. Here the CDR3 DNA reads TGCGCCAGCAGCCACGATCGGGCGGGGAGCGTTCACCCCTACGAGCAGTACTTC. Protein: CASSHDRAGSVHPYEQYF.

The rearrangement joins TRBV7-9 to TRBJ2-7, with a tentative D call TRBD1 (5 bases). CDR3 length: 14 residues. The ends were cut back, 3 bases at V and 3 bases at J, with 12 bases in the middle. Germline V gene lookup returns CDR1 SEHNR and CDR2 FQNEAQ (reference sequence). The CDR3 sequence is CASSLGLERYEQYF. DNA of the CDR3: TGTGCCAGCAGCTTGGGGCTAGAGCGCTACGAGCAGTACTTC.

The DNA for the CDR3 is TGTGCCAGCAGCTTAGCCCCAGGGCGAAGAGCTTGGCCCGGGGAGCTGTTTTTT. Protein product: CASSLAPGRRAWPGELFF. The rearrangement joins TRBV7-8 to TRBJ2-2, with D maybe TRBD1 (5 bases). The V end was cut by 0 bases, the J end by 6 bases, with 20 bases between. The CDR3 sequence is 18 residues long. Germline assignment: CDR1 SGHVS and CDR2 FQNEAQ.

The genes are TRBV7-9 and TRBJ2-3; 10 nucleotides align to TRBD2. Germline values: CDR1 SEHNR, CDR2 FQNEAQ (reference sequence). J gave up 9 bases and V 5 bases, and 5 bases lay outside the gene matches. CDR3 size: 13 residues. The CDR3 DNA reads as TGTGCCAGCAGCACGAAGACTAGCGGGACGCAGTATTTT. This translates into CASSTKTSGTQYF.

V is TRBV27 and J is TRBJ2-1; maybe TRBD2 (5 bases). Between the trimmed V and J ends, which lost 5 bases and 5 bases, there was a span of 19 bases. The CDR3 totals 16 residues. The germline CDR1 and CDR2 sequences are MNHEY and SMNVEV (reference sequence). In nucleotides, the CDR3 is TGTGCCAGCAGTCCCGATTACGGGGTGCCAGACAATGAGCAGTTCTTC. It specifies CASSPDYGVPDNEQFF.

A single count supports this clone. The chain joins TRBV13 to TRBJ1-2, with 8 bases matching TRBD1. The germline V gene has CDR1 PRHDT and CDR2 FYEKMQ (reference sequence). This CDR3 is built from 15 residues. With V trimmed by 5 bases and J by 8 bases, 13 bases remained unmatched. The CDR3 region is CASSRGTGGLGGYTF. The DNA of the CDR3 is TGTGCCAGCAGCCGCGGGACAGGAGGTTTGGGCGGCTACACCTTC.

With regard to this clone: Other DNA variants within this sample encode the same CDR3. The rearrangement uses TRBV28 and TRBJ1-6, with a weak D call TRBD1 (5 bases). V lost 2 bases and J 7 bases, leaving 9 bases between the germline ends. The V gene's germline CDR1 is MDHEN and CDR2 SYDVKM. The CDR3 is 14 residues long. As DNA, the CDR3 is TGTGCCAGCAGTTTACAGGGAGGGAATTCACCCCTCCACTTT. It is translated as CASSLQGGNSPLHF.

The chain links TRBV5-1 to TRBJ2-7; the D gene is possibly TRBD2 (5 bases). V was clipped by 0 bases and J by 3 bases, with 13 bases between them. In germline, CDR1 is SGHRS, CDR2 YFSETQ. This CDR3 has 15 residues. The CDR3 loop reads CASSLAGSLYYEQYF. Here the CDR3 DNA reads TGCGCCAGCAGCTTGGCGGGGAGCCTCTACTACGAGCAGTACTTC.

This chain connects TRBV29-1 to TRBJ2-4, with D maybe TRBD1 (5 bases). This CDR3 comprises 12 residues. Between the trimmed V and J ends, which lost 7 bases and 6 bases, there was a span of 13 bases. The germline V gene has CDR1 SQVTM and CDR2 ANQGSEA. The CDR3 DNA follows: TGCAGCGGCAGGGTTCAGGGAAACATTCAGTACTTC. Its protein product is CSGRVQGNIQYF.

This clone has more than one count but fewer than ten. V and J are TRBV6-6 and TRBJ1-5; TRBD1 aligns across 8 bases. Trimming cost V 6 bases and J 4 bases; bases outside gene matches: 5. CDR3 length: 14 amino acids. Germline V gives CDR1 MNHNY, CDR2 SVGAGI (reference sequence). DNA of the CDR3: TGTGCCAGCAGCCCGGACAGGGCAAATCAGCCCCAGCATTTT. This gives the protein CASSPDRANQPQHF.

The rearrangement joins TRBV4-1 to TRBJ1-1; 8 nucleotides line up with TRBD1. Germline CDR1 is MGHRA and CDR2 is YSYEKL. Unmatched junction bases numbered 12, after V lost 0 bases and J lost 0 bases. The CDR3 covers 19 residues. The CDR3, as DNA: TGCGCCAGCAGCCAAGATGTCGCAGGGGGCCCTAGTGTGAACACTGAAGCTTTCTTT. It yields the protein CASSQDVAGGPSVNTEAFF.

The V call is TRBV14, the J call TRBJ2-7; D gene unclear. Germline V gives CDR1 SGHDN, CDR2 FVKESK. CDR3 size: 12 residues. V was trimmed by 1 base and J by 6 bases, leaving 7 bases between them. Here the CDR3 reads CASSQAFPEQYF. The CDR3 bases are TGTGCCAGCAGCCAAGCCTTCCCCGAGCAGTACTTC.

The chain is built from TRBV2 and TRBJ1-4; D is unclear. CDR3 size: 13 residues. Germline CDR1 SNHLY, CDR2 FYNNEI. V shed 4 bases and J shed 5 bases, with 8 bases lying between them. CDR3 bases: TGTGCCAGCAGTGTGTCCAGGAATGAAAAACTGTTTTTT. Translated: CASSVSRNEKLFF.

This chain connects TRBV10-2 to TRBJ1-1; D unclear. This CDR3 contains 14 residues. Trimming removed 3 bases from V and 2 bases from J, with 10 bases in between. Germline values: CDR1 WSHSY, CDR2 SAAADI. The CDR3 bases are TGCGCCAGCAGTGACCACCTATACAACACTGAAGCTTTCTTT. Translating gives CASSDHLYNTEAFF.

The rearrangement links TRBV7-2 to TRBJ1-2, with 10 bases that match TRBD1. Looked up from germline, CDR1 is SGHTA and CDR2 is FQGNSA. This CDR3 is 15 amino acids long. V trimming: 5 bases; J trimming: 7 bases; junction bases outside the gene matches: 10. CDR3 amino acids: CASSPGQGWVRGYTF. The CDR3 DNA follows: TGTGCCAGCAGCCCGGGACAGGGGTGGGTACGTGGCTACACCTTC.

V usage is TRBV6-1 and J usage is TRBJ2-7, with unresolved D. The CDR3 runs 10 residues. Germline V gives CDR1 MNHNS, CDR2 SASEGT. Trimming removed 9 bases at V and 5 bases at J, with 8 bases between. CDR3 DNA: TGTGCCAGTAGATCCGACGAGCAGTACTTC. This translates into CASRSDEQYF.

The genes are TRBV14 and TRBJ1-1; TRBD1 matches 7 bases. The CDR3 consists of 16 residues. The V gene's germline CDR1 is SGHDN and CDR2 FVKESK. The junction had 7 bases not matched to a gene; V was cut back by 2 bases and J by 1 base. As DNA, the CDR3 is TGTGCCAGCAGCCAATCGGGGACAGTCCCGAACACTGAAGCTTTCTTT. Translation: CASSQSGTVPNTEAFF.

The rearrangement uses TRBV13 and TRBJ1-3, with TRBD1 matching over 8 bases. This CDR3 is built from 19 residues. The V gene end was trimmed by 0 bases and the J gene end by 0 bases; junction bases not matched to a gene: 10. Germline CDR1 and CDR2: PRHDT and FYEKMQ (reference sequence). Here the CDR3 reads CASSLGLMGTGYSGNTIYF. CDR3 DNA sequence: TGTGCCAGCAGCTTAGGCCTAATGGGGACAGGATACTCTGGAAACACCATATATTTT.

This clone was counted between two and nine times. The rearrangement links TRBV30 to TRBJ1-3; D unclear. The CDR3 consists of 17 residues. The germline V gene encodes CDR1 GTSNPN and CDR2 SVGIG (reference sequence). Between the trimmed V and J ends, which lost 2 bases and 0 bases, there was a span of 17 bases. The CDR3 sequence: CAWSTESHLPSGNTIYF. The CDR3 DNA is TGTGCCTGGAGTACGGAGTCTCACCTTCCCTCTGGAAACACCATATATTTT.

This clone was seen only a few times. The CDR3 loop is CASSGPDNEQFF. Here the CDR3 DNA reads TGTGCCAGCAGTGGTCCCGACAATGAGCAGTTCTTC. The V and J genes are TRBV2 and TRBJ2-1, with D unclear. This CDR3 comprises 12 residues. The V gene lost 4 bases and the J gene lost 5 bases, with 6 bases spanning the gap. Per germline, CDR1 SNHLY and CDR2 FYNNEI.